Shown below are 8 T cell receptor beta chains from a single sample sequenced in a study of T-cell memory formation after mild COVID-19. From the 5' RACE reads, TCRdb called clonotypes with MiXCR, one entry per CDR3 protein. Of about 270,000 distinct CDR3 sequences in the sample, 16% were seen once. Source material: PBMCs or a T cell subset sorted from them (not recorded which). Every receptor here comes from a man aged 18-30 years who had mild COVID-19 (a few samples of this study predate the infection). Cell type and time point are not known.

This clonotype has more than one count but fewer than ten. This chain links TRBV7-2 with TRBJ2-7; D not resolved. The CDR3 covers 12 residues. CDR1 and CDR2 from the germline V gene are SGHTA and FQGNSA. V was pared by 5 bases and J by 7 bases, with 12 bases between. The CDR3 coding sequence is TGTGCCAGCAGCCTTTCACGGCGTGAGCAGTACTTC. It yields the protein CASSLSRREQYF. The variable domain in full, with the rest retrieved from reference TRBV7-2 and TRBJ2-7, is GAGVSQSPSNKVTEKGKDVELRCDPISGHTALYWYRQSLGQGLEFLIYFQGNSAPDKSGLPSDRFSAERTGGSVSTLTIQRTQQEDSAVYLCASSLSRREQYFGPGTRLTVT.

This clonotype showed up just a few times. The CDR3 is CASSSTGVHTEAFF. CDR3 sequence (DNA): TGCGCCAGCAGCTCGACAGGGGTCCACACTGAAGCTTTCTTT. The rearrangement links TRBV5-1 to TRBJ1-1; TRBD1 matches at 8 bases. Germline CDR1 reads SGHRS; CDR2 reads YFSETQ. The CDR3 is made up of 14 amino acids. V lost 3 bases to trimming and J lost 3 bases; unmatched junction nucleotides: 4.

This clonotype was detected a few times. The chain has TRBV7-2 and TRBJ1-1; D call uncertain. Germline CDR1 and CDR2: SGHTA and FQGNSA. The V gene lost 2 bases and the J gene lost 3 bases, with 7 bases spanning the gap. The CDR3 is 13 residues long. This CDR3 reads CASSLIVDTEAFF. The CDR3 DNA follows: TGTGCCAGCAGCTTAATAGTGGACACTGAAGCTTTCTTT.

The table lists this clonotype with a few counts. This sequence joins TRBV6-2 or TRBV6-3 and TRBJ1-1, with D perhaps TRBD1 (5 bases). Germline V lookup: CDR1 MNHEY, CDR2 SVGEGT. Trimming pared 6 bases from V and 1 base from J, leaving 18 bases between. This CDR3 has 16 residues. CDR3: CASSFPRWGTNTEAFF. Written as DNA, the CDR3 is TGTGCCAGCAGCTTCCCCCGGTGGGGGACGAACACTGAAGCTTTCTTT.

This clonotype was detected a few times. V is TRBV5-1 and J is TRBJ1-1; 10 nucleotides agree with TRBD1. The ends lost 4 bases at V and 4 bases at J; junction bases unmatched: 10. Germline V gene lookup returns CDR1 SGHRS and CDR2 YFSETQ. The CDR3 length is 16 residues. CDR3 DNA sequence: TGCGCCAGCAGCAGAAAAACCGGGACAGGGGTCACTGAAGCTTTCTTT. It codes for CASSRKTGTGVTEAFF.

This clonotype was recorded many times. V usage is TRBV20-1 and J usage is TRBJ2-2, with 9 bases aligning to TRBD2. The germline V gene has CDR1 DFQATT and CDR2 SNEGSKA (reference sequence). The CDR3 totals 13 residues. Losses at the gene ends were 4 bases for V and 6 bases for J; bases not matched to a gene: 3. The CDR3 loop reads CSAKRGDPGELFF. The CDR3, as DNA: TGCAGTGCTAAGCGGGGGGACCCCGGGGAGCTGTTTTTT.

This clonotype has only a few counts. V gene TRBV4-2 combines with J gene TRBJ2-3; D is unresolved. V shed 0 bases and J shed 6 bases, with 19 bases lying between them. Germline CDR1 is LGHNA and CDR2 is YNFKEQ. There are 17 residues in the CDR3. The CDR3 nucleotides read TGTGCCAGCAGCCAAGATTCCGCCGGCACCCACGCGGATACGCAGTATTTT. This codes for CASSQDSAGTHADTQYF.

This clonotype was detected a few times. The chain is built from TRBV6-5 and TRBJ1-2; D uncertain. The CDR3 totals 11 residues. CDR1 is MNHEY, CDR2 SVGAGI, per germline. Trimming pared 4 bases from V and 8 bases from J, leaving 8 bases between. In DNA form, the CDR3 reads TGTGCCAGCAGTTCAATCAGCGGCTACACCTTC. Its translation is CASSSISGYTF.